This T cell receptor (beta chain) was sequenced in a study of blood T cells in healthy people across ages. General observations from the study: Naive T cell percentage and TCR beta diversity correlated strongly. Investigators viewed diversity estimates from one million T cells as underestimates, the study reported.

A second 7 to 11 cycle PCR used barcoded and J-beta primers. Tags on each cDNA molecule came from a template-switch adaptor with 12 random nucleotides. TCRdb processed the 5' RACE reads anew with MiXCR; each CDR3 protein has one entry. Of more than 500,000 distinct CDR3 sequences in the sample, roughly a quarter are singletons; the top ten hold under 4.5%. Germline V CDR1 and CDR2: LGHDT, YNNKEL (reference sequence). The CDR3 totals 16 residues. Trimming removed 1 base at V and 7 bases at J, with 20 bases between. Regarding this clonotype: Its antigen is not known.

This sample was also put to use in a study of T cells of mothers and their children. Turning to that study: For each mother, over 8 million TCR beta CDR3 reads were obtained, and for each child, about 3 million.

The TCR originated in a boy aged 2-15 years in good health. The sample comprised blood. The rearrangement uses TRBV3-1 and TRBJ2-7; D may be TRBD1 or TRBD2 (5 bases each). CDR3 in amino acids: CASSQVGTGRVLEQYF. The DNA for the CDR3 is TGTGCCAGCAGCCAAGTAGGGACCGGGCGGGTCCTGGAGCAGTACTTC.